This T cell receptor beta chain is from a study of blood T cell repertoires in COVID-19. Study overall: Sources were T cells, B-cell-depleted T cells, or PBMCs; the material itself was cDNA or gDNA.

Trimming removed 5 bases from V and 5 bases from J; junction bases left unmatched: 3. The CDR3 runs 12 residues. As processed by the authors: By means of reference gene primer amplification, nucleated cell counts were estimated. Here immunoSEQ multiplex PCR was the method, and the copy in TCRdb shows in-frame clones only, minus some. Clonal size and the V and J genes are those of that table, whereas D and trimming came from the DNA. The sample lists about 74,000 clones, roughly 86% occurring once. The chain carries TRBV12-3 or TRBV12-4 and TRBJ2-7; 7 nucleotides line up with TRBD1. Sequenced sample: peripheral blood. This clonotype was obtained from a human donor in a cohort sampled during active COVID-19. The CDR3 sequence: CASSPTGNEQYF. The CDR3 DNA sequence: TGTGCCAGCAGTCCGACAGGGAACGAGCAGTACTTC.